This entry lists 24 T cell receptor beta chains sequenced from one sample in a study of T cells expressing NK-cell markers. TCRdb re-called the 5' RACE reads; every CDR3 protein appears as one record, without DNA. The sample has some 450,000 distinct CDR3 sequences, and its top ten clones hold 6% to 8%. Sample: blood T cells: a sorted CD56 or NKG2C T cell subset, CD4+ or CD8+ T cells, or bulk PBMC T cells (not recorded which). The receptors stem from a woman aged 18 to 75 in good health.

V and J are TRBV20-1 and TRBJ2-7; the TCRdb call, TRBD1, lacks DNA for checking. The germline V gene has CDR1 DFQATT and CDR2 SNEGSKA (reference sequence). CDR3 length: 14 amino acids. CDR3 sequence reads: CSAMMGAFVEEQYF.

The CDR3 reads CASSSGTVSNEQFF. The chain couples TRBV7-9 to TRBJ2-1; the D call from TCRdb, TRBD1, cannot be confirmed without DNA. The germline gives CDR1 SEHNR, CDR2 FQNEAQ (reference sequence). The CDR3 contains 14 residues.

J is TRBJ2-4 and V is TRBV4-3; TCRdb outputs TRBD1, but without DNA this stays unchecked. Germline CDR1 is LGHNA and CDR2 is YSLEER. CDR3 length: 13 amino acids. The CDR3 here is CASSRTGGNIQYF.

V usage is TRBV6-5 and J usage is TRBJ2-3; TCRdb gives TRBD1 as the D gene, but with no DNA this cannot be confirmed. Germline V CDR1 and CDR2: MNHEY, SVGAGI. CDR3 size: 15 residues. The CDR3 loop is CASSHRARSTDTQYF.

The V gene is TRBV2, the J gene TRBJ2-3; TCRdb selects TRBD2, and the lack of DNA leaves this call unchecked. The germline V gene has CDR1 SNHLY and CDR2 FYNNEI. This CDR3 comprises 15 residues. CDR3 in amino acids: CASRRQGPSADTQYF.

V usage is TRBV7-2 and J usage is TRBJ1-1; as DNA is missing, the TRBD1 call by TCRdb cannot be tested. The CDR3 sequence is 14 residues long. Germline CDR1 and CDR2: SGHTA and FQGNSA. The CDR3 here is CASSLGPGQGEAFF.

The genes are TRBV6-1 and TRBJ2-7; as DNA is missing, the TRBD2 call by TCRdb cannot be tested. This CDR3 comprises 14 residues. The germline gives CDR1 MNHNS, CDR2 SASEGT. The CDR3 sequence is CASSALEGGGEQYF.

The chain recombines TRBV20-1 with TRBJ2-4; checking the TCRdb D call of TRBD1 is not possible without DNA. This CDR3 is 13 amino acids long. Germline V CDR1 and CDR2: DFQATT, SNEGSKA (reference sequence). The CDR3 region is CSLSRGDKNIQYF.

The rearrangement links TRBV10-3 to TRBJ1-1. This CDR3 comprises 13 residues. CDR1 is ENHRY, CDR2 SYGVKD, per germline. CDR3 amino acids: CAIQGHENTEAFF.

The chain has TRBV19 and TRBJ1-5. The CDR3 length is 12 residues. Germline CDR1 and CDR2: LNHDA and SQIVND (reference sequence). The CDR3 loop is CASSPINQPQHF. The entire variable domain, with the rest obtained from reference TRBV19 and TRBJ1-5, is as follows: DGGITQSPKYLFRKEGQNVTLSCEQNLNHDAMYWYRQDPGQGLRLIYYSQIVNDFQKGDIAEGYSVSREKKESFPLTVTSAQKNPTAFYLCASSPINQPQHFGDGTRLSIL.

The chain has TRBV20-1 and TRBJ1-6; there is no DNA to check the TCRdb D call of TRBD1. The CDR3 spans 15 residues. Germline V gene data show CDR1 as DFQATT and CDR2 as SNEGSKA (reference sequence). The CDR3 here is CSALTNRGNNSPLHF.

V and J are TRBV28 and TRBJ2-5; without DNA, the TCRdb call of TRBD1 cannot be checked. The germline CDR1 and CDR2 sequences are MDHEN and SYDVKM. The CDR3 is made up of 14 amino acids. The CDR3 reads CASSRRAGEETQYF.

The CDR3 sequence: CASSWSRGDEKLFF. The V gene is TRBV5-1, the J gene TRBJ1-4. The CDR3 is made up of 14 amino acids. Germline CDR1 SGHRS, CDR2 YFSETQ.

The V gene is TRBV6-2 or TRBV6-3, the J gene TRBJ1-1. The V gene's germline CDR1 is MNHEY and CDR2 SVGEGT. The CDR3 runs 13 residues. CDR3: CASSYQVYAEAFF.

V gene TRBV7-2 combines with J gene TRBJ2-3. The CDR3 consists of 15 residues. Germline loops: CDR1 SGHTA, CDR2 FQGNSA. The CDR3 is CASSLVGLASDTQYF.

The J gene is TRBJ1-2, the V gene TRBV6-1; checking the TCRdb D call of TRBD1 is not possible without DNA. Germline V gene lookup returns CDR1 MNHNS and CDR2 SASEGT. The CDR3 covers 15 residues. This CDR3 is CASSEGDRAIDGYTF.

The V call is TRBV4-1, the J call TRBJ2-1; TCRdb returns TRBD2, unconfirmable since there is no DNA. CDR1 MGHRA and CDR2 YSYEKL come from the germline V gene. This CDR3 has 13 residues. CDR3 in amino acids: CASSPRPEDEQFF.

The gene calls are TRBV7-8 and TRBJ2-2; the D gene TCRdb calls, TRBD1, cannot be checked with no DNA. CDR1 and CDR2 from the germline V gene are SGHVS and FQNEAQ. The CDR3 spans 15 residues. The CDR3 region is CASSLDRLNTGELFF.

This rearrangement joins TRBV12-3 or TRBV12-4 to TRBJ2-5; TCRdb's D call, TRBD1, is unchecked because there is no DNA. The CDR3 has 14 amino acids. The CDR3 protein is CASSLETDQETQYF.

The genes are TRBV6-2 or TRBV6-3 and TRBJ2-1. In germline, CDR1 is MNHEY, CDR2 SVGEGT. CDR3 size: 16 residues. CDR3 in amino acids: CASKGATSESYNEQFF.

The V gene is TRBV7-2, the J gene TRBJ1-1; without DNA, the TCRdb call of TRBD1 cannot be checked. CDR1 and CDR2 from the germline V gene are SGHTA and FQGNSA. This CDR3 has 14 residues. The CDR3 region is CASSLQGAETEAFF.

The V gene is TRBV7-2, the J gene TRBJ2-5; TCRdb's D call of TRBD2 is untestable without DNA. This CDR3 contains 15 residues. CDR1 SGHTA and CDR2 FQGNSA come from the germline V gene. Here the CDR3 reads CASSLGRGNQETQYF. Full variable domain (rest looked up from reference TRBV7-2 and TRBJ2-5): GAGVSQSPSNKVTEKGKDVELRCDPISGHTALYWYRQSLGQGLEFLIYFQGNSAPDKSGLPSDRFSAERTGGSVSTLTIQRTQQEDSAVYLCASSLGRGNQETQYFGPGTRLLVL.

This chain connects TRBV7-3 to TRBJ2-3; TCRdb picks TRBD1, but there is no DNA to check that call. Germline V gene lookup returns CDR1 SGHTA and CDR2 FQGTGA. The CDR3 spans 14 residues. The CDR3: CASSLTQGMNTQYF.

This CDR3 reads CASSKWGRGYGYTF. This chain links TRBV21-1 with TRBJ1-2; the TRBD1 assignment by TCRdb is unverifiable without DNA. TRBV21-1 is flagged as a pseudogene. The CDR3 sequence is 14 residues long.